A selection of T cell receptor beta chains follows, all from one sample in a study of cytomegalovirus exposure and HLA in healthy donors. The data were produced by immunoSEQ multiplex PCR, yet TCRdb's version contains in-frame clones alone and is incomplete. The data show about 93,000 clones, around 73% seen once. Sequencing was performed on PBMCs. These receptors all stem from a woman aged 40 to 50 in good health and CMV-seronegative. Each CDR3 is given with its conserved first and last residue. The order of the fields is CDR3 length, D gene, J gene, V gene, clone size, CDR3 DNA, CDR3 protein. A D gene is named only where the DNA matches it firmly. Size is stated for part of the rows, as once, few or many counts, or as a class when the clone is expanded.

14 - TRBJ1-5 TRBV28 once TGTGCCACCTCCAGCGCGGGGGGCAATCAGCCCCAGCATTTT CATSSAGGNQPQHF
14 TRBD1 TRBJ1-1 TRBV28 - TGTGCCAGCAGTTTCGACAGGGGAGACACTGAAGCTTTCTTT CASSFDRGDTEAFF
15 - TRBJ1-2 TRBV28 few TGTGCCAGCAGTCCCCTACAGGGTCTGGAGGATGGCTACACCTTC CASSPLQGLEDGYTF
13 - TRBJ1-6 TRBV7-9 - TGTGCCAGCAGCTCCACAGGAGATTCACCCCTCCACTTT CASSSTGDSPLHF
14 TRBD2 TRBJ2-7 TRBV19 - TGTGCCAGTAGTCCCCGACTAGCGGACTACGAGCAGTACTTC CASSPRLADYEQYF
12 - TRBJ2-7 TRBV7-2 once TGTGCCAGCAGCTCGGGTCACGGTGTGCAGTACTTC CASSSGHGVQYF
15 TRBD1 TRBJ1-1 TRBV2 few TGTGCCAGCAGCCGGACAGGGGGCCGGAGCACTGAAGCTTTCTTT CASSRTGGRSTEAFF
17 TRBD2 TRBJ2-1 TRBV10-2 - TGCGCCACCGTGTCGGCGGGAGTGGGAGCTCGGGGGAATGAGCAGTTCTTC CATVSAGVGARGNEQFF
16 - TRBJ1-4 TRBV27 - TGTGCCAGCAGTTTATCATCAGCCCTCAGGCGAGAAAAACTGTTTTTT CASSLSSALRREKLFF
16 TRBD2 TRBJ2-7 TRBV5-4 - TGTGCCAGCAGCTTGGCCAGGAGCGGGGCCTGGGGCGAGCAGTACTTC CASSLARSGAWGEQYF
14 TRBD1 TRBJ2-5 TRBV7-9 - TGTGCCAGCAGCTTAGCGGGCAGGGGGGAGACCCAGTACTTC CASSLAGRGETQYF
16 TRBD1 TRBJ1-1 TRBV18 - TGTGCCAGCTCACCACCCAGCAGACAGGGACACACTGAAGCTTTCTTT CASSPPSRQGHTEAFF
12 - TRBJ1-1 TRBV28 - TGTGCCAGCAGTTTCTTAGTTACGGGGGCTTTCTTT CASSFLVTGAFF
13 - TRBJ2-2 TRBV19 once TGTGCCAGTTCAGGGTCGTTGGCCGGGGAGCTGTTTTTT CASSGSLAGELFF
15 TRBD2 TRBJ2-1 TRBV7-8 - TGTGCCAGCAGCTTACGGACTAGCGGCAACAATGAGCAGTTCTTC CASSLRTSGNNEQFF
16 - TRBJ2-7 TRBV14 once TGTGCCAGCAGCCAGGCTTCCGGACTGATGCGCTACGAGCAGTACTTC CASSQASGLMRYEQYF
11 - TRBJ1-1 TRBV6-6 few TGTGCCAGCAGCACACAGGCTGAAGCTTTCTTT CASSTQAEAFF
13 TRBD2 TRBJ2-1 TRBV5-1 - TGCGCCAGCACCCGGGAGGTCTACAATGAGCAGTTCTTC CASTREVYNEQFF
14 - TRBJ1-2 TRBV6-1 - TGTGCCTGCCTTCCCACGTCCCGGGTCGAGGGCTACACCTTC CACLPTSRVEGYTF
15 TRBD2 TRBJ2-1 TRBV5-1 - TGCGCCAGCAGCCAACTAGCGGGAGCCTACAATGAGCAGTTCTTC CASSQLAGAYNEQFF
16 - TRBJ2-5 TRBV5-1 few TGCGCCAGCAGCGGAGACACGAGGGTACACCAAGAGACCCAGTACTTC CASSGDTRVHQETQYF
14 - TRBJ1-2 TRBV6-1 - TGTGCCAGCAGCCAACAGGCCCCCGTTGGTGGCTACACCTTC CASSQQAPVGGYTF
18 TRBD1 TRBJ1-5 TRBV19 - TGTGCCAGTAGTATATTACGAGGGGGGACAGGGAACAATCAGCCCCAGCATTTT CASSILRGGTGNNQPQHF
17 TRBD1 TRBJ2-5 TRBV18 - TGTGCCAGCTCACCACGTGAGACAGGGGGCGGCGGGGAGACCCAGTACTTC CASSPRETGGGGETQYF
14 TRBD1 TRBJ1-1 TRBV19 - TGTGCCAGTAGTATGACAGGGCGGGTCACTGAAGCTTTCTTT CASSMTGRVTEAFF
15 - TRBJ1-2 TRBV5-4 - TGTGCCAGCAGCTTTCCCCGCGGCGGCACTGGAGGCTACACCTTC CASSFPRGGTGGYTF
13 - TRBJ1-1 TRBV7-6 few TGTGCCAGCAGCTTAGCAGAGGGCCGTGAAGCTTTCTTT CASSLAEGREAFF
16 TRBD1 TRBJ2-1 TRBV6-5 - TGTGCCAGCAGTTACTCGTGGACAGGGGGGGTGAATGAGCAGTTCTTC CASSYSWTGGVNEQFF
11 - TRBJ2-3 TRBV11-1 - TGTGCCAGCAGCTCTACAGATACGCAGTATTTT CASSSTDTQYF
14 - TRBJ1-1 TRBV18 few TGTGCCAGCTCACCACAAGACGGGTACACTGAAGCTTTCTTT CASSPQDGYTEAFF
15 TRBD1 TRBJ2-7 TRBV11-2 - TGTGCCAGCAGCACGGGACCGGGACAGTCCTACGAGCAGTACTTC CASSTGPGQSYEQYF
15 - TRBJ1-2 TRBV7-9 - TGTGCCAGCAGCTTGGCAGGGCGAACACAGCGAGGCTACACCTTC CASSLAGRTQRGYTF
12 - TRBJ1-2 TRBV6-1 - TGTGCCAGCAGTGAAACTTTCCGTGGCTACACCTTC CASSETFRGYTF
14 - TRBJ2-7 TRBV29-1 - TGCAGCGCTACCATCGACAGGCCAAGCTACGAGCAGTACTTC CSATIDRPSYEQYF
14 TRBD1 TRBJ1-2 TRBV15 - TGTGCCACCAGCAGAGATAGGGGGCCCGGCGGCTACACCTTC CATSRDRGPGGYTF
16 TRBD2 TRBJ2-2 TRBV19 - TGTGCCAGTAGTCCTCGTGGTAGCGGGAAAACCGGGGAGCTGTTTTTT CASSPRGSGKTGELFF
17 TRBD2 TRBJ2-1 TRBV5-1 few TGCGCCAGCAGCTTGGAGGCTAGCGGGAGCTCCTACAATGAGCAGTTCTTC CASSLEASGSSYNEQFF
14 - TRBJ2-7 TRBV13 - TGTGCCAGCAGCCCGCGGGTCGATGCGGACGAGCAGTACTTC CASSPRVDADEQYF
13 TRBD2 TRBJ2-7 TRBV10-3 few TGTGCCACCCTCGGGGGGGCCTCCTACGAGCAGTACTTC CATLGGASYEQYF
17 TRBD1 TRBJ1-1 TRBV5-6 - TGTGCCAGCAGCTTAAATCCGGGACAGTCGTGGAGCACTGAAGCTTTCTTT CASSLNPGQSWSTEAFF
14 - TRBJ1-4 TRBV12-5 - TGTGCTAGTATCAGTGGTGGAACTAATGAAAAACTGTTTTTT CASISGGTNEKLFF
13 - TRBJ1-1 TRBV11-2 - TGTGCCAGCAGCTTAAAAACGGGAAGTGAAGCTTTCTTT CASSLKTGSEAFF
15 TRBD1 TRBJ1-3 TRBV28 - TGTGCCAGCAGCGTTGGAGACAGGGCTGAAAACACCATATATTTT CASSVGDRAENTIYF
15 TRBD1 TRBJ2-2 TRBV5-6 once TGTGCCAGCAGCTTTCCGGGACAGGCAACCGGGGAGCTGTTTTTT CASSFPGQATGELFF
15 TRBD2 TRBJ2-1 TRBV4-1 - TGCGCCAGCAGCCAAGGGCTAGCGGGGTACAATGAGCAGTTCTTC CASSQGLAGYNEQFF
14 TRBD1 TRBJ2-7 TRBV5-1 - TGCGCCAGCAGCTGGAGGACAGGACCCTACGAGCAGTACTTC CASSWRTGPYEQYF
13 TRBD1 TRBJ1-5 TRBV6-5 - TGTGCCAGCAGTAACAGGGGGCATCAGCCCCAGCATTTT CASSNRGHQPQHF
14 - TRBJ2-5 TRBV7-8 - TGTGCCAGCAGCTTTGCCGGGTTTCAAGAGACCCAGTACTTC CASSFAGFQETQYF
16 - TRBJ2-1 TRBV6-5 - TGTGCCAGCAGTTACTCGAGGAGGGCGGGCGGGAATGAGCAGTTCTTC CASSYSRRAGGNEQFF
15 TRBD2 TRBJ2-1 TRBV11-2 - TGTGCCAGCAGCTTAGTGGGCGGGAGGGCCCATGAGCAGTTCTTC CASSLVGGRAHEQFF
15 TRBD2 TRBJ2-7 TRBV18 - TGTGCCAGCTCACTTCGACTAGCGGGAGACCACGAGCAGTACTTC CASSLRLAGDHEQYF
15 - TRBJ1-4 TRBV30 once TGTGCCTGGAGTAGGCGGCTTGCAACTAATGAAAAACTGTTTTTT CAWSRRLATNEKLFF
14 TRBD2 TRBJ2-7 TRBV10-3 - TGTGCCATCAGACCTAGCGGGAGCTCCTACGAGCAGTACTTC CAIRPSGSSYEQYF
14 - TRBJ1-1 TRBV14 - TGTGCCAGCAGCCAATTGGGGCTGAACACTGAAGCTTTCTTT CASSQLGLNTEAFF
14 - TRBJ1-5 TRBV28 - TGTGCCAGCAGTTTGGTACCAGACAATCAGCCCCAGCATTTT CASSLVPDNQPQHF
15 TRBD1 TRBJ1-4 TRBV5-6 few TGTGCCAGCAGTGCCCCGGGACAGGGGACTGAAAAACTGTTTTTT CASSAPGQGTEKLFF
17 TRBD1 TRBJ1-3 TRBV28 - TGTGCCAGCAGTCTCCTCTCAGGGGGGACCTCTGGAAACACCATATATTTT CASSLLSGGTSGNTIYF